Below, 27 T cell receptor beta chains from the same sample are listed, as sequenced in a study of T-cell reconstitution after alpha-beta-depleted transplantation in children. TCRbeta library preparation incorporated unique molecular identifiers. Using its own MiXCR run on the PCR reads, TCRdb lists one record per CDR3 protein. The data contain approximately 490,000 distinct CDR3 sequences, about 12% of them singletons. The specimen comprised PBMCs from the stem cell graft donor, sampled from the stem cell graft. The receptors come from a human donor who donated a stem cell graft to a child with combined immunodeficiency.

Many counts were recorded for this clonotype. The genes are TRBV24-1 and TRBJ2-1; 12 positions agree with TRBD2. The CDR3 totals 15 residues. Per germline, CDR1 KGHDR and CDR2 SFDVKD. Germline trimming cut 6 bases from V and 7 bases from J; bases unmatched to any gene: 6. The CDR3 sequence is CATSPSGRGSNEQFF. For the CDR3, the DNA is TGTGCCACCAGTCCTAGCGGGAGGGGTAGTAATGAGCAGTTCTTC.

The count of this clonotype is one. The chain has TRBV14 and TRBJ2-7, with TRBD2 as a possible D gene (6 bases). Germline CDR1 reads SGHDN; CDR2 reads FVKESK. The CDR3 covers 16 residues. The V end was cut by 3 bases, the J end by 4 bases, with 19 bases between. CDR3 sequence (DNA): TGTGCCAGCAGCCACCGCCTCGGGGGAGAGTTGTACGAGCAGTACTTC. Protein: CASSHRLGGELYEQYF.

This clonotype has more than one count but fewer than ten. The rearrangement links TRBV10-2 to TRBJ2-1; no firm D call. Germline V gene data show CDR1 as WSHSY and CDR2 as SAAADI. V gave up 4 bases and J gave up 10 bases, with 17 bases separating them. This CDR3 contains 14 residues. The chain's CDR3 is CASSVPEPPREQFF. CDR3 coding DNA: TGCGCCAGCAGTGTTCCGGAACCCCCGCGGGAGCAGTTCTTC.

Many counts were recorded for this clonotype. The chain carries TRBV24-1 and TRBJ2-5; TRBD1 agrees at 7 bases. The germline CDR1 and CDR2 sequences are KGHDR and SFDVKD. V lost 0 bases, J lost 3 bases, and 0 bases stayed unmatched. The CDR3 is made up of 14 amino acids. The CDR3 spells CATSDLDREETQYF. The CDR3 DNA reads as TGTGCCACCAGTGATTTGGACAGGGAAGAGACCCAGTACTTC.

This clonotype was recorded many times. The V call is TRBV28, the J call TRBJ2-4, with a tentative D call TRBD2 (6 bases). The germline V gene has CDR1 MDHEN and CDR2 SYDVKM. The germline V and J ends were trimmed by 3 bases and 10 bases, with 10 bases remaining between them. The CDR3 has 12 amino acids. As DNA, the CDR3 is TGTGCCAGCAGTTTGGCAGGAGGGATTCAGTACTTC. Its protein is CASSLAGGIQYF. The variable domain in full, with the rest retrieved from reference TRBV28 and TRBJ2-4, is DVKVTQSSRYLVKRTGEKVFLECVQDMDHENMFWYRQDPGLGLRLIYFSYDVKMKEKGDIPEGYSVSREKKERFSLILESASTNQTSMYLCASSLAGGIQYFGAGTRLSVL.

In this sample, this clonotype turned up a few times. This chain joins TRBV30 and TRBJ1-1; D is undetermined. Trimming cost V 0 bases and J 8 bases, with 4 bases left between them. Per germline, CDR1 GTSNPN and CDR2 SVGIG (reference sequence). This CDR3 spans 10 amino acids. This CDR3 reads CAWSVREAFF. In nucleotides, the CDR3 is TGTGCCTGGAGTGTACGCGAAGCTTTCTTT.

This clonotype was detected a few times. The V gene is TRBV15, the J gene TRBJ2-7, with 7 bases identical to TRBD1. The CDR3 extends over 21 amino acids. The germline V gene encodes CDR1 LNHNV and CDR2 YYDKDF (reference sequence). Trimming took 0 bases from V and 3 from J; bases not matched to a gene: 23. In DNA form, the CDR3 reads TGTGCCACCAGCAGAGATCTTTCCTCCGGGACAGTACCAACCGTAAACTACGAGCAGTACTTC. It codes for CATSRDLSSGTVPTVNYEQYF.

Only a few counts were recorded for this clonotype. CDR3: CASSYSIGTGNEQYF. As DNA, the CDR3 is TGTGCCAGCAGTTACTCGATCGGGACAGGGAACGAGCAGTACTTC. The rearrangement links TRBV6-5 to TRBJ2-7; 9 bases align to TRBD1. The ends lost 0 bases at V and 5 bases at J; junction bases unmatched: 5. CDR1 and CDR2 from the germline V gene are MNHEY and SVGAGI. The CDR3 is 15 amino acids.

This clonotype has a handful of counts. V and J are TRBV12-3 or TRBV12-4 and TRBJ2-7, with 7 bases that match TRBD2. This CDR3 contains 13 residues. Losses at the gene ends were 8 bases for V and 3 bases for J; bases not matched to a gene: 7. CDR3 sequence (DNA): TGTGCCAGCGGGAGGGAGAATTTCTACGAGCAGTACTTC. Amino acids: CASGRENFYEQYF.

This clonotype was counted at least ten times. The chain combines TRBV20-1 with TRBJ2-1, with 7 bases fitting TRBD2. V trimming: 0 bases; J trimming: 9 bases; junction bases outside the gene matches: 11. The CDR3 runs 15 residues. Germline V CDR1 and CDR2: DFQATT, SNEGSKA (reference sequence). The CDR3 nucleotides are TGCAGTGCTAGAGATCCGGCGGGGGACCACAGTGAGCAGTTCTTC. Protein: CSARDPAGDHSEQFF.

This chain joins TRBV6-6 and TRBJ2-3, with no clear D. The V gene lost 0 bases and the J gene lost 7 bases, with 2 bases spanning the gap. The CDR3 has 11 residues. Germline lookup yields CDR1 MNHNY and CDR2 SVGAGI (reference sequence). DNA for the CDR3: TGTGCCAGCAGTTACTCGAATACGCAGTATTTT. It yields the protein CASSYSNTQYF.

There are a few counts of this clonotype. The rearrangement links TRBV2 to TRBJ2-1; 10 bases line up with TRBD2. V was pared by 9 bases and J by 7 bases, with 12 bases of the junction left unmatched. The CDR3 is 15 amino acids. CDR1 SNHLY and CDR2 FYNNEI come from the germline V gene. CDR3 in DNA: TGTGCCAGGGAGCGGGAGGGCCCCTATTGGAATGAGCAGTTCTTC. Its translation: CAREREGPYWNEQFF.

This chain joins TRBV12-3 or TRBV12-4 and TRBJ1-1; TRBD1 agrees at 7 bases. This CDR3 is built from 15 residues. Trimming removed 6 bases from V and 0 bases from J; junction bases left unmatched: 7. In DNA form, the CDR3 reads TGTGCCAGCAGCCCAAAACAGGGGATGAACACTGAAGCTTTCTTT. Protein sequence: CASSPKQGMNTEAFF.

This clonotype was found a few times. The chain uses TRBV11-2 and TRBJ2-1, with unresolved D. The length of the CDR3 is 14 residues. The V gene's germline CDR1 is SGHAT and CDR2 FQNNGV. Trimming left V 1 base short and J 9 bases short, with 13 bases between. The CDR3 coding sequence is TGTGCCAGCAGCTTAGGCCTGGCCCGAGGTGAGCAGTTCTTC. It is translated as CASSLGLARGEQFF.

This clonotype appeared many times. Written as DNA, the CDR3 is TGTGCCAGCAGTTTCACAGGGCCCCCCTACGAGCAGTACTTC. Translating gives CASSFTGPPYEQYF. The genes are TRBV12-3 or TRBV12-4 and TRBJ2-7; weak D call: TRBD1 (6 bases). This CDR3 is 14 amino acids long. V lost 3 bases, J lost 2 bases, and 11 bases lay in between.

This clonotype has ten or more counts. The rearrangement links TRBV10-3 to TRBJ2-1; no reliable D call. The CDR3 is 11 residues long. V was clipped by 5 bases and J by 7 bases, with 6 bases between them. Germline lookup yields CDR1 ENHRY and CDR2 SYGVKD. CDR3 sequence (DNA): TGTGCCATCAGTTCTTGGAATGAGCAGTTCTTC. Protein product: CAISSWNEQFF.

At least ten counts were recorded for this clonotype. The chain combines TRBV9 with TRBJ2-7; tentatively, D is TRBD2 (5 bases). In germline, CDR1 is SGDLS, CDR2 YYNGEE. V lost 0 bases and J lost 0, with 10 bases in between. The CDR3 covers 15 residues. The CDR3 here is CASSVGGIFSYEQYF. In DNA form, the CDR3 reads TGTGCCAGCAGCGTAGGAGGGATCTTCTCCTACGAGCAGTACTTC.

CDR3 coding DNA: TGTGCCAGCAGTTATGGTAAGAGCACTGAAGCTTTCTTT. As protein: CASSYGKSTEAFF. V gene TRBV6-2 or TRBV6-3 combines with J gene TRBJ1-1; D is unresolved. CDR3 size: 13 residues. V was pared by 3 bases and J by 4 bases, with 9 bases between. Per germline, CDR1 MNHEY and CDR2 SVGEGT.

CDR3 bases: TGTGCCAGCAGTTACGTTAGGGCTCGGCGGCAGTACTTC. Its protein product is CASSYVRARRQYF. This chain uses TRBV6-5 with TRBJ2-7; D unclear. With 2 bases removed from V and 9 bases from J, the gap between germline ends came to 14 bases. CDR3 length equals 13 residues. Per the germline V gene, CDR1 is MNHEY and CDR2 is SVGAGI.

This clonotype was seen more than once but under ten times. The chain joins TRBV4-3 to TRBJ2-7; 7 bases are a match to TRBD1. V was clipped by 4 bases and J by 5 bases; unmatched bases: 11. This CDR3 comprises 15 residues. Germline assignment: CDR1 LGHNA and CDR2 YSLEER. In DNA, the CDR3 is TGCGCCAGCAGCCCTACAGGGGCAGCTTTCCACGAGCAGTACTTC. Amino acid sequence: CASSPTGAAFHEQYF.

In this sample, this clonotype turned up a few times. In DNA form, the CDR3 reads TGCAGCGCATCGACAGGGAATAGCAATCAGCCCCAGCATTTT. As protein: CSASTGNSNQPQHF. V and J are TRBV29-1 and TRBJ1-5; 7 nucleotides align to TRBD1. Looked up from germline, CDR1 is SQVTM and CDR2 is ANQGSEA. V shed 7 bases, J shed 0 bases, and the junction held 6 bases outside the gene matches. The CDR3 contains 14 residues.

The chain employs TRBV18 and TRBJ2-3; 7 positions match TRBD1. Germline CDR1 KGHSH, CDR2 LQKENI. After removal of 6 bases from V and 3 bases from J, the junction contained 9 bases not matched to a gene. This CDR3 region has 15 residues. The CDR3 here is CASSSREGATDTQYF. For the CDR3, the DNA is TGTGCCAGCTCCTCGCGAGAGGGGGCAACAGATACGCAGTATTTT.

This clonotype was counted at least ten times. This chain links TRBV24-1 with TRBJ2-5, with D possibly TRBD1 on 6 matching bases. The V and J ends lost 4 bases and 4 bases respectively, with 18 bases between them. Germline assignment: CDR1 KGHDR and CDR2 SFDVKD. The CDR3 is 16 amino acids. As DNA, the CDR3 is TGTGCCACCAGTGACCGCACTCGCTCAGGGGTAGAGACCCAGTACTTC. Protein: CATSDRTRSGVETQYF.

This chain connects TRBV12-3 or TRBV12-4 to TRBJ2-1; TRBD2 is a possible D gene (7 bases). The CDR3 is 14 amino acids. The V gene lost 3 bases and the J gene lost 5 bases, with 11 bases spanning the gap. Here the CDR3 DNA reads TGTGCCAGCAGTTTGGGGGGGCCCGACAATGAGCAGTTCTTC. It encodes CASSLGGPDNEQFF.

This clonotype was counted many times. V is TRBV28 and J is TRBJ2-1; 8 bases fit TRBD2. CDR3 length equals 16 residues. In germline, CDR1 is MDHEN, CDR2 SYDVKM. J lost 5 bases, V lost 5 bases, and 11 bases had no gene match. DNA for the CDR3: TGTGCCAGCAGTCTCACACTTAGCGGGGACAACAATGAGCAGTTCTTC. Encoded protein: CASSLTLSGDNNEQFF.

Ten or more counts support this clonotype. The rearrangement uses TRBV7-9 and TRBJ2-3; either TRBD1 or TRBD2 may fit D (5 bases each). This CDR3 contains 15 residues. Per germline, CDR1 SEHNR and CDR2 FQNEAQ (reference sequence). V lost 1 base, J lost 2 bases, and 10 bases lay in between. As DNA, the CDR3 is TGTGCCAGCAGCTTAGGTTCGGGGCCCACAGATACGCAGTATTTT. Amino acid sequence: CASSLGSGPTDTQYF.

The sample holds many counts of this clonotype. This chain links TRBV4-3 with TRBJ2-1; unclear D gene. The germline V and J ends were trimmed by 3 bases and 10 bases, with 13 bases remaining between them. The CDR3 sequence is 13 residues long. Germline CDR1 LGHNA, CDR2 YSLEER. CDR3 DNA sequence: TGCGCCAGCAGCCAGATAAACGGCCGCGAGCAGTTCTTC. Encoded protein: CASSQINGREQFF.